This TCR beta chain emerged from a study of T cells in Graves' hyperthyroidism and ophthalmopathy. The investigators amplified TCR beta CDR3 regions from RNA transcripts. HTBI primers were employed in a first-round RT-PCR of the TCR CDR3. TCRdb reprocessed the multiplex PCR reads via MiXCR and lists one record per CDR3 protein. The data contain over 450,000 distinct CDR3 sequences, approximately 15% of them singletons. The CDR3 sequence is 12 residues long. Trimming removed 4 bases at V and 4 bases at J, with 5 bases between. From germline, CDR1 is SGHAT and CDR2 FQNNGV. Findings and limits, study-wide: Most thyroid-expanded clonotypes above 0.001 were also found in blood.

This clonotype has ten or more counts. Its cognate antigen is unknown. This TCR was sampled from a woman between 18 and 29 years old with Graves' hyperthyroidism. The chain recombines TRBV11-2 with TRBJ2-1; D is uncertain. Sequenced: blood. The CDR3 bases are TGTGCCAGCAGCTCGGAATACAATGAGCAGTTCTTC. This sequence encodes CASSSEYNEQFF.